This T cell receptor (beta chain) comes out of a study of early T cells in non-severe SARS-CoV-2 infection. Each CDR3 protein is one row after TCRdb ran MiXCR on the 5' RACE reads. The sample consists of approximately 26,000 distinct CDR3 sequences, over 4% of them appearing once. The CDR3 has 14 residues. The germline CDR1 and CDR2 sequences are MRHNA and SNTAGT. The trim removed 9 bases at V and 6 bases at J, leaving 5 bases unmatched. Source material: whole blood. The sequence was obtained from an adult who was a healthcare worker with PCR-confirmed SARS-CoV-2 infection or an uninfected control (not recorded which). This chain joins TRBV6-4 and TRBJ2-2; 12 bases agree with TRBD2. DNA for the CDR3: TGTGCCAGGCCGGGACTAGCGGGTCCCGGGGAGCTGTTTTTT. This gives the protein CARPGLAGPGELFF.